This record concerns one T cell receptor (beta chain) sequence. What it binds is unknown. Replicate PCRs for sorted subsets used approximately 220 ng DNA; this equaled around 29,000 T cell genomes. Repertoires were generated with immunoSEQ multiplex PCR, while TCRdb's copy carries only in-frame clones and drops some. The sample records 2 million to 2.5 million clones, 85% to 95% being singletons. This entry comes from a study of shared clonotypes between healthy human individuals. Germline V CDR1 and CDR2: SEHNR, FQNEAQ (reference sequence). The CDR3 extends over 16 amino acids. The V and J ends lost 3 bases and 0 bases, in that order; junction bases with no gene match: 4. Notes on the study in general: Depth of sequencing was expected to influence donor clonotype sharing. Non-shared clonotypes showed lower generation probabilities than clonotypes common to all four donors. The study found roughly 5% of naive CD4 clonotypes shared across a handful of donors.

The chain joins TRBV7-9 to TRBJ2-1; TRBD2 matches at 8 bases. Sample: naive CD4+ T cells from PBMCs. Sample subset: CD45RA+ positively selected. This TCR was sampled from a man aged 18 to 30 in good health. Some clones in this sample may be carry-over from other donors' samples. The chain's CDR3 is CASSFSGVPSYNEQFF. In DNA form, the CDR3 reads TGTGCCAGCAGCTTTAGCGGGGTCCCCTCCTACAATGAGCAGTTCTTC.